Listed below are T cell receptor beta chains from one sample, sequenced in a study of CD8 T cells in ankylosing spondylitis. TCRdb called the 5' RACE reads again in MiXCR, with one record for every CDR3 protein. The table shows about 360,000 distinct CDR3 sequences, with approximately 20% occurring only once. Specimen: blood, either unsorted or a sorted T cell fraction (not recorded which). These receptors originate from a male donor with ankylosing spondylitis or in good health (not recorded which). CDR3s include the opening cysteine and the closing phenylalanine or tryptophan. D genes are given only for firm matches. Clone sizes are given selectively: once, few, many, or a class where the clone is expanded.

V gene: TRBV20-1
J gene: TRBJ2-1
clone size: NA
D gene: NA
CDR3 protein: CSARHDSYNNEQFF
CDR3 DNA: TGCAGTGCTAGACACGACAGTTACAACAATGAGCAGTTCTTC

V gene: TRBV5-5
J gene: TRBJ2-3
clone size: few
D gene: TRBD1
CDR3 protein: CASSHDRGGTDTQYF
CDR3 DNA: TGTGCCAGCAGCCATGACAGGGGCGGCACAGATACGCAGTATTTT

V gene: TRBV4-1
J gene: TRBJ2-1
clone size: NA
D gene: TRBD1
CDR3 protein: CASSLQSRDSSYNEQFF
CDR3 DNA: TGCGCCAGCAGCCTCCAATCCCGGGACAGCTCCTACAATGAGCAGTTCTTC

V gene: TRBV7-9
J gene: TRBJ2-1
clone size: NA
D gene: TRBD2
CDR3 protein: CASSLVLAGYHEQFF
CDR3 DNA: TGTGCCAGCAGCTTAGTGTTAGCGGGGTACCATGAGCAGTTCTTC

V gene: TRBV24-1
J gene: TRBJ2-3
clone size: few
D gene: NA
CDR3 protein: CATSGSGHTSTDTQYF
CDR3 DNA: TGTGCCACCAGTGGGTCGGGGCACACGAGCACAGATACGCAGTATTTT

V gene: TRBV19
J gene: TRBJ2-1
clone size: NA
D gene: NA
CDR3 protein: CASSMGTHNEQFF
CDR3 DNA: TGTGCCAGTAGTATGGGGACCCACAATGAGCAGTTCTTC

V gene: TRBV20-1
J gene: TRBJ2-7
clone size: few
D gene: TRBD2
CDR3 protein: CSAVGGRGGFYEQYF
CDR3 DNA: TGCAGTGCCGTCGGAGGGCGGGGGGGCTTCTACGAGCAGTACTTC

V gene: TRBV7-3
J gene: TRBJ2-3
clone size: NA
D gene: NA
CDR3 protein: CASSSLYGSTDTQYF
CDR3 DNA: TGTGCCAGCAGCTCCCTTTATGGTTCGACAGATACGCAGTATTTT

V gene: TRBV7-7
J gene: TRBJ2-6
clone size: NA
D gene: NA
CDR3 protein: CASSRSGANVLTF
CDR3 DNA: TGTGCCAGCAGCCGATCTGGGGCCAACGTCCTGACTTTC

V gene: TRBV20-1
J gene: TRBJ2-7
clone size: NA
D gene: TRBD2
CDR3 protein: CSARAGLDYEQYF
CDR3 DNA: TGCAGTGCTAGAGCGGGACTAGATTACGAGCAGTACTTC

V gene: TRBV20-1
J gene: TRBJ2-3
clone size: few
D gene: NA
CDR3 protein: CSARDFTGLSHFTDTQYF
CDR3 DNA: TGCAGTGCTAGAGATTTTACCGGACTTTCACACTTCACAGATACGCAGTATTTT

V gene: TRBV12-3/TRBV12-4
J gene: TRBJ2-3
clone size: NA
D gene: NA
CDR3 protein: CASSFRSSTDTQYF
CDR3 DNA: TGTGCCAGCAGTTTTCGTTCTAGCACAGATACGCAGTATTTT

V gene: TRBV25-1
J gene: TRBJ2-1
clone size: NA
D gene: NA
CDR3 protein: CASSVRPAFWGEQFF
CDR3 DNA: TGTGCCAGCAGTGTTAGACCGGCGTTTTGGGGTGAGCAGTTCTTC

V gene: TRBV12-3/TRBV12-4
J gene: TRBJ2-7
clone size: few
D gene: TRBD1
CDR3 protein: CASSLGVGQYEQYF
CDR3 DNA: TGTGCCAGCAGTTTAGGGGTGGGACAGTACGAGCAGTACTTC

V gene: TRBV5-1
J gene: TRBJ2-2
clone size: NA
D gene: TRBD2
CDR3 protein: CASSLAGGGHYTGELFF
CDR3 DNA: TGCGCCAGCAGCTTGGCCGGCGGGGGGCATTACACCGGGGAGCTGTTTTTT

V gene: TRBV18
J gene: TRBJ2-1
clone size: NA
D gene: TRBD1
CDR3 protein: CASSPLGQGVYNEQFF
CDR3 DNA: TGTGCCAGCTCACCGCTCGGACAGGGGGTCTACAATGAGCAGTTCTTC

V gene: TRBV5-6
J gene: TRBJ2-7
clone size: NA
D gene: NA
CDR3 protein: CASSLSEGGPSYEQYF
CDR3 DNA: TGTGCCAGCAGCTTAAGTGAGGGGGGCCCGTCCTACGAGCAGTACTTC

V gene: TRBV12-3/TRBV12-4
J gene: TRBJ1-1
clone size: few
D gene: NA
CDR3 protein: CASSYLGVNTEAFF
CDR3 DNA: TGTGCCAGCAGTTACTTGGGGGTGAACACTGAAGCTTTCTTT

V gene: TRBV11-1
J gene: TRBJ2-7
clone size: few
D gene: NA
CDR3 protein: CASSAGQKLEQYF
CDR3 DNA: TGTGCCAGCAGCGCCGGACAGAAACTAGAGCAGTACTTC

V gene: TRBV11-2
J gene: TRBJ2-1
clone size: NA
D gene: TRBD1
CDR3 protein: CASSPGTGSIRYNEQFF
CDR3 DNA: TGTGCCAGCAGCCCGGGGACAGGGTCAATTCGGTACAATGAGCAGTTCTTC

V gene: TRBV4-1
J gene: TRBJ2-1
clone size: NA
D gene: NA
CDR3 protein: CASSQGLISLNEQFF
CDR3 DNA: TGCGCCAGCAGCCAGGGCCTTATTAGCCTCAATGAGCAGTTCTTC

V gene: TRBV12-3/TRBV12-4
J gene: TRBJ2-3
clone size: NA
D gene: NA
CDR3 protein: CASRGTPTDRNTQYF
CDR3 DNA: TGTGCCAGCAGGGGGACCCCGACTGACAGGAATACGCAGTATTTT

V gene: TRBV7-2
J gene: TRBJ1-6
clone size: many
D gene: TRBD1
CDR3 protein: CASSSGQGESPLHF
CDR3 DNA: TGTGCCAGCAGCTCCGGACAGGGGGAATCACCCCTCCACTTT

V gene: TRBV28
J gene: TRBJ2-3
clone size: NA
D gene: NA
CDR3 protein: CASSGVLSTDTQYF
CDR3 DNA: TGTGCCAGCTCGGGGGTCCTCTCCACAGATACGCAGTATTTT

V gene: TRBV29-1
J gene: TRBJ2-2
clone size: NA
D gene: NA
CDR3 protein: CSVLGTAGELFF
CDR3 DNA: TGCAGCGTGCTAGGGACTGCCGGGGAGCTGTTTTTT

V gene: TRBV20-1
J gene: TRBJ2-3
clone size: few
D gene: NA
CDR3 protein: CSAPEWRPDTQYF
CDR3 DNA: TGCAGTGCGCCAGAGTGGAGGCCAGATACGCAGTATTTT

V gene: TRBV11-2
J gene: TRBJ2-2
clone size: NA
D gene: NA
CDR3 protein: CASSSLGGGHFNAGELFF
CDR3 DNA: TGTGCCAGCAGTTCTTTAGGGGGGGGACACTTTAACGCCGGGGAGCTGTTTTTT

V gene: TRBV7-9
J gene: TRBJ2-7
clone size: NA
D gene: NA
CDR3 protein: CASSRTRSYEQYF
CDR3 DNA: TGTGCCAGCAGTCGGACACGATCCTACGAGCAGTACTTC

V gene: TRBV7-9
J gene: TRBJ2-7
clone size: few
D gene: TRBD1
CDR3 protein: CASSRTGGGSLGEQYF
CDR3 DNA: TGTGCCAGCAGCCGGACAGGGGGCGGAAGTTTGGGGGAGCAGTACTTC

V gene: TRBV29-1
J gene: TRBJ1-2
clone size: NA
D gene: NA
CDR3 protein: CSVETGGYTF
CDR3 DNA: TGCAGCGTCGAGACTGGTGGCTACACCTTC

V gene: TRBV29-1
J gene: TRBJ2-6
clone size: few
D gene: NA
CDR3 protein: CSVVTISGANVLTF
CDR3 DNA: TGCAGCGTTGTCACGATCTCTGGGGCCAACGTCCTGACTTTC

V gene: TRBV2
J gene: TRBJ2-5
clone size: few
D gene: TRBD1
CDR3 protein: CASSGGQGVKTQYF
CDR3 DNA: TGTGCCAGCAGTGGGGGACAGGGAGTTAAGACCCAGTACTTC

V gene: TRBV6-1
J gene: TRBJ2-5
clone size: few
D gene: TRBD2
CDR3 protein: CASSRSGGVKETQYF
CDR3 DNA: TGTGCCAGCAGTCGTAGCGGGGGGGTCAAAGAGACCCAGTACTTC

V gene: TRBV24-1
J gene: TRBJ2-1
clone size: few
D gene: NA
CDR3 protein: CATSGGNEQFF
CDR3 DNA: TGTGCCACCAGTGGCGGGAATGAGCAGTTCTTC

V gene: TRBV6-5
J gene: TRBJ2-7
clone size: few
D gene: NA
CDR3 protein: CASSYGVFSSYEQYF
CDR3 DNA: TGTGCCAGCAGTTACGGGGTCTTTAGCTCCTACGAGCAGTACTTC

V gene: TRBV4-1
J gene: TRBJ1-1
clone size: few
D gene: NA
CDR3 protein: CASSQGGHSNTEAFF
CDR3 DNA: TGCGCCAGCAGCCAAGGGGGACACTCGAACACTGAAGCTTTCTTT

V gene: TRBV2
J gene: TRBJ2-5
clone size: few
D gene: NA
CDR3 protein: CASSGGTPGVGKTQYF
CDR3 DNA: TGTGCCAGCAGTGGTGGGACCCCAGGGGTCGGGAAGACCCAGTACTTC

V gene: TRBV7-3
J gene: TRBJ1-1
clone size: NA
D gene: NA
CDR3 protein: CASSFGRRMNTEAFF
CDR3 DNA: TGTGCCAGCAGCTTTGGACGGAGGATGAACACTGAAGCTTTCTTT

V gene: TRBV25-1
J gene: TRBJ2-5
clone size: NA
D gene: NA
CDR3 protein: CATQGGPGETQYF
CDR3 DNA: TGTGCCACCCAGGGGGGCCCCGGGGAGACCCAGTACTTC

V gene: TRBV28
J gene: TRBJ2-1
clone size: NA
D gene: NA
CDR3 protein: CASSWVFYEQFF
CDR3 DNA: TGTGCCAGCAGTTGGGTGTTTTATGAGCAGTTCTTC

V gene: TRBV20-1
J gene: TRBJ2-1
clone size: NA
D gene: TRBD2
CDR3 protein: CSARDNMQAGVLYNEQFF
CDR3 DNA: TGCAGTGCTAGAGACAACATGCAAGCGGGGGTTCTCTACAATGAGCAGTTCTTC

V gene: TRBV7-9
J gene: TRBJ2-5
clone size: few
D gene: NA
CDR3 protein: CASSSLAWGDQTQYF
CDR3 DNA: TGTGCCAGCAGCTCCTTAGCGTGGGGGGATCAGACCCAGTACTTC

V gene: TRBV12-3/TRBV12-4
J gene: TRBJ2-3
clone size: few
D gene: TRBD1
CDR3 protein: CASSFDRDRVTDTQYF
CDR3 DNA: TGTGCCAGCAGCTTCGACCGGGACAGGGTGACAGATACGCAGTATTTT

V gene: TRBV11-2
J gene: TRBJ1-1
clone size: NA
D gene: NA
CDR3 protein: CASTLLGGPEAFF
CDR3 DNA: TGTGCCAGCACCCTACTCGGCGGACCTGAAGCTTTCTTT

V gene: TRBV10-3
J gene: TRBJ2-7
clone size: NA
D gene: TRBD1
CDR3 protein: CAISSKGQGADEQYF
CDR3 DNA: TGTGCCATCAGTAGTAAGGGACAGGGGGCAGACGAGCAGTACTTC

V gene: TRBV2
J gene: TRBJ2-7
clone size: NA
D gene: NA
CDR3 protein: CASKAGRSSYEQYF
CDR3 DNA: TGTGCCAGCAAGGCCGGCAGAAGCTCCTACGAGCAGTACTTC

V gene: TRBV12-3/TRBV12-4
J gene: TRBJ2-2
clone size: NA
D gene: NA
CDR3 protein: CASRPSGGSPNTGELFF
CDR3 DNA: TGTGCCAGCAGGCCCTCTGGGGGGTCACCGAACACCGGGGAGCTGTTTTTT

V gene: TRBV12-3/TRBV12-4
J gene: TRBJ2-3
clone size: few
D gene: TRBD1
CDR3 protein: CASSLWDRAGTDTQYF
CDR3 DNA: TGTGCCAGCAGTTTGTGGGACAGGGCGGGCACAGATACGCAGTATTTT

V gene: TRBV20-1
J gene: TRBJ1-1
clone size: few
D gene: NA
CDR3 protein: CSARVQLNTEAFF
CDR3 DNA: TGCAGTGCTAGAGTACAGCTGAACACTGAAGCTTTCTTT